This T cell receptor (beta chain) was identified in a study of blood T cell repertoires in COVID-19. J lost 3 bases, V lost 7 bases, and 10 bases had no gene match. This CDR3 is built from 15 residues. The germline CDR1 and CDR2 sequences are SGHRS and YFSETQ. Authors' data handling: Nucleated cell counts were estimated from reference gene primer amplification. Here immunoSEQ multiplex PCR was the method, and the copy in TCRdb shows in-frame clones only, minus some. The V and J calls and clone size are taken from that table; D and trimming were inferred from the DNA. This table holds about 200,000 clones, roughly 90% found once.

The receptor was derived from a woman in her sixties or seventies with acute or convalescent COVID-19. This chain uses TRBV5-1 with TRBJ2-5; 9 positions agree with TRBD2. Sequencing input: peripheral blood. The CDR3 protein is CASGLSGRMEETQYF. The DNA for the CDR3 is TGCGCCAGCGGCCTTAGCGGGAGAATGGAAGAGACCCAGTACTTC.